This TCR beta chain was captured in a study of tumor T cells in aggressive B-cell lymphoma. Sequenced by immunoSEQ multiplex PCR; TCRdb stores in-frame clones only, minus some. The profile covers approximately 3,000 clones, with about 69% appearing a single time and 9.3% taken by the ten largest. The sequencing input was tumor tissue. The sequence was obtained from an adult with diffuse large B cell lymphoma.

CDR3 in DNA: TGTGCCAGCAGCTTGACAGGGGGCCACGAGCAGTACTTC. Amino acids: CASSLTGGHEQYF. V and J are TRBV7-2 and TRBJ2-7, with 10 bases aligning to TRBD1. Germline V lookup: CDR1 SGHTA, CDR2 FQGNSA. V lost 3 bases, J lost 5 bases, and 1 base stayed unmatched. This CDR3 region has 13 residues.